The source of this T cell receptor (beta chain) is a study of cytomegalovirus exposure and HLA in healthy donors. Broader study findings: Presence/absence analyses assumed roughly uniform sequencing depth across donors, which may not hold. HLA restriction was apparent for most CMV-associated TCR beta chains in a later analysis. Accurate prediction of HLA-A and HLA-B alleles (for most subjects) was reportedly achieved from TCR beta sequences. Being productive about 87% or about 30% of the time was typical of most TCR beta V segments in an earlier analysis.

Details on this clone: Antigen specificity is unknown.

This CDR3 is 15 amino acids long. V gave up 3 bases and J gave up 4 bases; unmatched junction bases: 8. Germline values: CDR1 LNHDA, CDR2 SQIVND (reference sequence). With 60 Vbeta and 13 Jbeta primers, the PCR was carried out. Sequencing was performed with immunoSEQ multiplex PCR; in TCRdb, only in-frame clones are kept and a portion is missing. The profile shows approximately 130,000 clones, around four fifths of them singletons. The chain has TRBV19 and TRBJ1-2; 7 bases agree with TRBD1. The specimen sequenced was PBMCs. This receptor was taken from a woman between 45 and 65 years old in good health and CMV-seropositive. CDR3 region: CASSIPTGNLYGYTF. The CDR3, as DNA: TGTGCCAGTAGTATCCCGACAGGGAACCTCTATGGCTACACCTTC.